Below, 30 T cell receptor beta chains from the same sample are listed, as sequenced in a study of cytomegalovirus exposure and HLA in healthy donors. Amplification used 60 Vbeta primers and 13 Jbeta primers. The repertoire was sequenced with immunoSEQ multiplex PCR; TCRdb's copy has only in-frame clones and lacks some. The table shows fewer than 150,000 clones, with nearly 80% occurring only once. Sequencing input: PBMCs. Receptors originate from a man younger than 40 in good health and CMV-seronegative.

CDR3 DNA sequence: TGTGCCAGCAGCTATACACCGTGGAATGAGCAGTTCTTC. This codes for CASSYTPWNEQFF. V gene TRBV7-2 combines with J gene TRBJ2-1; D is undetermined. V was pared by 4 bases and J by 7 bases, with 11 bases between. Germline lookup yields CDR1 SGHTA and CDR2 FQGNSA. This CDR3 region has 13 residues.

The CDR3 sequence: CASSQAELREQYF. CDR3 DNA: TGCGCCAGCAGCCAAGCCGAGCTCCGCGAGCAGTACTTC. The chain employs TRBV4-1 and TRBJ2-7, with D unclear. CDR3 size: 13 residues. V lost 1 base and J 6 bases, leaving 10 bases between the germline ends. Germline values: CDR1 MGHRA, CDR2 YSYEKL.

This chain connects TRBV29-1 to TRBJ2-3, with 9 bases aligning to TRBD2. V was pared by 5 bases and J by 3 bases, with 6 bases of the junction left unmatched. CDR3 length: 14 amino acids. Germline V gene sequence: CDR1 SQVTM, CDR2 ANQGSEA. CDR3 sequence (DNA): TGCAGCGTTTACGGGACTAGCCTTACAGATACGCAGTATTTT. The encoded protein is CSVYGTSLTDTQYF.

CDR3 coding DNA: TGTGCCAGCAGTGAATATGGGACAGGGACTTTGGGAAACACCATATATTTT. The encoded protein is CASSEYGTGTLGNTIYF. The chain recombines TRBV6-1 with TRBJ1-3, with 9 bases aligning to TRBD1. Germline V gene sequence: CDR1 MNHNS, CDR2 SASEGT. Trimming removed 2 bases from V and 4 bases from J; junction bases left unmatched: 9. There are 17 residues in the CDR3.

The rearrangement links TRBV7-2 to TRBJ1-5; TRBD1 aligns across 7 bases. The CDR3 spans 16 residues. Germline loops: CDR1 SGHTA, CDR2 FQGNSA. Unmatched junction bases numbered 5, after V lost 1 base and J lost 2 bases. CDR3 region: CASSLGKGAGNQPQHF. The CDR3 bases are TGTGCCAGCAGCTTAGGGAAGGGGGCAGGCAATCAGCCCCAGCATTTT.

This rearrangement joins TRBV30 to TRBJ2-2, with no clear D. This CDR3 is built from 13 residues. Trimming took 0 bases from V and 6 from J, leaving 8 bases between them. In germline, CDR1 is GTSNPN, CDR2 SVGIG (reference sequence). CDR3 region: CAWSVRVPGELFF. CDR3 sequence (DNA): TGTGCCTGGAGTGTTCGGGTACCCGGGGAGCTGTTTTTT.

V usage is TRBV6-1 and J usage is TRBJ2-5; 7 positions agree with TRBD1. The CDR3 runs to 13 residues. The junction had 3 bases not matched to a gene; V was cut back by 6 bases and J by 2 bases. Germline CDR1 reads MNHNS; CDR2 reads SASEGT. CDR3: CASRRTGQETQYF. The CDR3 nucleotides are TGTGCCAGCAGGAGGACAGGACAAGAGACCCAGTACTTC.

This rearrangement joins TRBV7-9 to TRBJ2-1, with D maybe TRBD2 (6 bases). V lost 6 bases and J 6 bases, leaving 15 bases between the germline ends. The CDR3 consists of 14 residues. Germline V gene lookup returns CDR1 SEHNR and CDR2 FQNEAQ (reference sequence). The chain's CDR3 is CASRPSGAINEQFF. As DNA, the CDR3 is TGTGCCAGCAGGCCCTCGGGAGCGATCAATGAGCAGTTCTTC.

This chain's CDR3 is CASSPQQGGTGELFF. CDR3 bases: TGTGCCAGCTCACCACAACAGGGCGGAACCGGGGAGCTGTTTTTT. The chain is built from TRBV18 and TRBJ2-2, with D possibly TRBD1 on 6 matching bases. There are 15 residues in the CDR3. Trimming stripped 1 base from V and 5 bases from J, with 11 bases between. Germline V CDR1 and CDR2: KGHSH, LQKENI. Using reference TRBV18 and TRBJ2-2 for the parts outside the CDR3, the full variable domain is NAGVMQNPRHLVRRRGQEARLRCSPMKGHSHVYWYRQLPEEGLKFMVYLQKENIIDESGMPKERFSAEFPKEGPSILRIQQVVRGDSAAYFCASSPQQGGTGELFFGEGSRLTVL.

The chain carries TRBV30 and TRBJ1-1; D is unclear. The CDR3 covers 13 residues. Germline V gene sequence: CDR1 GTSNPN, CDR2 SVGIG (reference sequence). Deletions cut 0 bases from V and 3 bases from J, with 8 bases between. CDR3 in DNA: TGTGCCTGGAGTGTAAAGAGGCACACTGAAGCTTTCTTT. Protein product: CAWSVKRHTEAFF.

This clone was observed a single time. The chain has TRBV6-5 and TRBJ2-1; tentatively, D is TRBD2 (6 bases). Germline V gives CDR1 MNHEY, CDR2 SVGAGI. V lost 6 bases and J 6 bases, leaving 18 bases between the germline ends. CDR3 length: 15 amino acids. The CDR3 region is CASRGGPSGSNEQFF. CDR3 DNA sequence: TGTGCCAGCAGGGGGGGACCCTCGGGGAGCAATGAGCAGTTCTTC.

This clone has more than one count but fewer than ten. The chain uses TRBV10-1 and TRBJ2-1; the D is unclear. This CDR3 is built from 13 residues. Germline-derived CDR1 and CDR2 are WNHNN and SYGVQD (reference sequence). V was pared by 6 bases and J by 1 base, with 7 bases between. The DNA of the CDR3 is TGCGCCAGCAGGGCGGATTCCTACAATGAGCAGTTCTTC. This codes for CASRADSYNEQFF.

The J gene is TRBJ2-5, the V gene TRBV5-1; maybe TRBD2 (6 bases). Germline loops: CDR1 SGHRS, CDR2 YFSETQ. Trimming took off 0 bases at V and 1 base at J, with 10 bases between the two ends. The CDR3 runs 15 residues. The CDR3 here is CASSLGASVQETQYF. CDR3 in DNA: TGCGCCAGCAGCTTGGGGGCTAGCGTCCAAGAGACCCAGTACTTC.

This rearrangement joins TRBV7-2 to TRBJ2-1; D gene unclear. Germline-derived CDR1 and CDR2 are SGHTA and FQGNSA. The CDR3 contains 14 residues. With 1 base removed from V and 6 bases from J, the gap between germline ends came to 10 bases. Here the CDR3 reads CASSLDVRSNEQFF. CDR3 bases: TGTGCCAGCAGCTTAGACGTCCGTAGCAATGAGCAGTTCTTC.

This chain links TRBV18 with TRBJ2-5; 11 bases align to TRBD2. V was clipped by 3 bases and J by 5 bases; unmatched bases: 5. The CDR3 totals 15 residues. CDR1 and CDR2 from the germline V gene are KGHSH and LQKENI. CDR3 loop: CASSPGTSGRETQYF. CDR3 DNA: TGTGCCAGCTCACCGGGGACTAGCGGTCGGGAGACCCAGTACTTC.

The chain employs TRBV7-2 and TRBJ2-1; TRBD1 matches at 7 bases. V shed 7 bases, J shed 4 bases, and the junction held 10 bases outside the gene matches. Germline CDR1 is SGHTA and CDR2 is FQGNSA. The CDR3 sequence is 15 residues long. The CDR3 reads CASTPGRGLYNEQFF. The CDR3 nucleotides read TGTGCCAGCACCCCCGGAAGGGGGCTTTACAATGAGCAGTTCTTC.

The chain joins TRBV29-1 to TRBJ1-1; unclear D gene. This CDR3 is built from 11 residues. The V and J ends lost 5 bases and 2 bases respectively, with 6 bases between them. The V gene's germline CDR1 is SQVTM and CDR2 ANQGSEA. The CDR3 bases are TGCAGCGTTCGAGAAAACACTGAAGCTTTCTTT. Residues: CSVRENTEAFF.

The gene calls are TRBV7-2 and TRBJ2-7; the match to TRBD1 covers 7 bases. Germline V gives CDR1 SGHTA, CDR2 FQGNSA. The length of the CDR3 is 14 residues. J gave up 2 bases and V 6 bases, and 7 bases lay outside the gene matches. The CDR3 DNA sequence: TGTGCCAGCAGTCCAGGACAGGACCCCTACGAGCAGTACTTC. Its protein is CASSPGQDPYEQYF. Looking up the rest from reference TRBV7-2 and TRBJ2-7 gives the full variable domain: GAGVSQSPSNKVTEKGKDVELRCDPISGHTALYWYRQSLGQGLEFLIYFQGNSAPDKSGLPSDRFSAERTGGSVSTLTIQRTQQEDSAVYLCASSPGQDPYEQYFGPGTRLTVT.

This sequence joins TRBV19 and TRBJ1-2; the match to TRBD1 covers 10 bases. J was trimmed by 7 bases and V by 10 bases; bases with no gene match: 15. The length of the CDR3 is 15 residues. Germline V gene lookup returns CDR1 LNHDA and CDR2 SQIVND (reference sequence). Written as DNA, the CDR3 is TGTGCCACCTCATCCGACAGGGGGCGAGGCGGTGGCTACACCTTC. Translation gives CATSSDRGRGGGYTF.

J is TRBJ2-1 and V is TRBV12-5; 13 bases are a match to TRBD2. Germline trimming cut 1 base from V and 9 bases from J; bases unmatched to any gene: 6. CDR3 length: 16 amino acids. Germline V lookup: CDR1 LGHNT, CDR2 FRNRAP. Written as DNA, the CDR3 is TGTGCTAGTGGTTTGGCCGGGACTAGCGGGAATTTTGAGCAGTTCTTC. It specifies CASGLAGTSGNFEQFF.

The chain combines TRBV5-1 with TRBJ1-5, with D maybe TRBD1 (6 bases). V gave up 5 bases and J gave up 0 bases, with 12 bases separating them. This CDR3 comprises 15 residues. Germline V CDR1 and CDR2: SGHRS, YFSETQ. The chain's CDR3 is CASRRGGDSNQPQHF. The DNA for the CDR3 is TGCGCCAGCAGGCGTGGGGGCGATAGCAATCAGCCCCAGCATTTT.

This sequence joins TRBV11-3 and TRBJ2-3; TRBD1 is a possible D gene (5 bases). From germline, CDR1 is SGHNT and CDR2 YENEEA. The CDR3 has 14 amino acids. The V end was cut by 6 bases, the J end by 3 bases, with 13 bases between. The CDR3 sequence: CASSQGPSTDTQYF. CDR3 bases: TGTGCCAGCAGTCAGGGCCCATCGACAGATACGCAGTATTTT. The full variable domain, its missing parts supplied by reference TRBV11-3 and TRBJ2-3, is EAGVVQSPRYKIIEKKQPVAFWCNPISGHNTLYWYLQNLGQGPELLIRYENEEAVDDSQLPKDRFSAERLKGVDSTLKIQPAELGDSAVYLCASSQGPSTDTQYFGPGTRLTVL.

The chain joins TRBV30 to TRBJ1-2, with D perhaps TRBD1 (6 bases). V was cut by 3 bases and J by 3 bases, with 11 bases left in between. The CDR3 runs 13 residues. Looked up from germline, CDR1 is GTSNPN and CDR2 is SVGIG (reference sequence). CDR3 coding DNA: TGTGCCTGGAGCGAAAACAGGGACTATGGCTACACCTTC. Amino acid sequence: CAWSENRDYGYTF.

This chain connects TRBV29-1 to TRBJ1-1; possible D gene TRBD1, 5 bases. Trimming took 6 bases from V and 2 from J, leaving 7 bases between them. CDR1 SQVTM and CDR2 ANQGSEA come from the germline V gene. This CDR3 comprises 11 residues. In nucleotides, the CDR3 is TGCAGCGTCGGACAAAACACTGAAGCTTTCTTT. This translates into CSVGQNTEAFF.

The V call is TRBV13, the J call TRBJ1-3, with no clear D. V lost 4 bases to trimming and J lost 1 base, with 8 bases between them. The germline CDR1 and CDR2 sequences are PRHDT and FYEKMQ (reference sequence). This CDR3 comprises 14 residues. As DNA, the CDR3 is TGTGCCAGCAGCTGGAGGATTTCTGGAAACACCATATATTTT. Protein sequence: CASSWRISGNTIYF. Complete variable domain (other parts from reference TRBV13 and TRBJ1-3): AAGVIQSPRHLIKEKRETATLKCYPIPRHDTVYWYQQGPGQDPQFLISFYEKMQSDKGSIPDRFSAQQFSDYHSELNMSSLELGDSALYFCASSWRISGNTIYFGEGSWLTVV.

The chain carries TRBV5-8 and TRBJ1-1; no clear D gene. V was clipped by 1 base and J by 7 bases, with 14 bases between them. Per germline, CDR1 SGHTS and CDR2 YDEGEE. This CDR3 is built from 14 residues. CDR3 DNA: TGTGCCAGCAGCTTGTGGTACGGGGATAGTGAAGCTTTCTTT. Its protein product is CASSLWYGDSEAFF.

The rearrangement links TRBV14 to TRBJ1-5, with TRBD1 matching over 8 bases. V lost 0 bases and J lost 4; bases outside the gene matches: 8. The germline CDR1 and CDR2 sequences are SGHDN and FVKESK. The CDR3 has 17 residues. As DNA, the CDR3 is TGTGCCAGCAGCCAAGAACCCCGACAGGGGATAAATCAGCCCCAGCATTTT. The encoded protein is CASSQEPRQGINQPQHF.

The chain couples TRBV6-5 to TRBJ2-3; TRBD1 is a possible D gene (5 bases). Trimming pared 4 bases from V and 14 bases from J, leaving 19 bases between. The CDR3 is 13 amino acids. CDR1 and CDR2 from the germline V gene are MNHEY and SVGAGI. In DNA, the CDR3 is TGTGCCAGCAGTTTAGGCGCTGGGGCCCGGTGGTATTTT. Translation gives CASSLGAGARWYF.

This clone was recorded once. V and J are TRBV21-1 and TRBJ2-2; the D segment call TRBD1 is taken from the table without a DNA check. TRBV21-1 is a recognized pseudogene. The length of the CDR3 is 16 residues. CDR3 bases: TGTGCCAGCAGCAAAGGTGAGACAGGGGGCTCCGGGGAGCTGTTTTTT. Translating it yields CASSKGETGGSGELFF.

The chain recombines TRBV7-2 with TRBJ2-7; 8 bases fit TRBD2. In germline, CDR1 is SGHTA, CDR2 FQGNSA. CDR3 size: 16 residues. Unmatched junction bases numbered 9, after V lost 2 bases and J lost 3 bases. The DNA for the CDR3 is TGTGCCAGCAGCTTATCACCGCGAAGCGGGAGCTACGAGCAGTACTTC. This encodes CASSLSPRSGSYEQYF.